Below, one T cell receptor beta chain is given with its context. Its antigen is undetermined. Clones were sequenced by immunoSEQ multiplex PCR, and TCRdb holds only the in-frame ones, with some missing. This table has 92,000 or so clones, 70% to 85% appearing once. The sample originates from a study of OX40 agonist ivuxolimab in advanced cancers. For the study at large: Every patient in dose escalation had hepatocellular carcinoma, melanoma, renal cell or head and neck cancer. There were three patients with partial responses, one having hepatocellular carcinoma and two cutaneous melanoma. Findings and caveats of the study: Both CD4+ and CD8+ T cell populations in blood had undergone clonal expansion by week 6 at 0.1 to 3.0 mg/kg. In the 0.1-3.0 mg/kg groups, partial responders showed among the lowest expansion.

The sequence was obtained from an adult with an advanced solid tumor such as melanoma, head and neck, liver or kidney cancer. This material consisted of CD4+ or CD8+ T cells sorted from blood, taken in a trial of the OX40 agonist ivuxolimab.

CDR3 in amino acids: CASRGHKGGKDEQYF. The CDR3 bases are TGTGCCAGCAGAGGACATAAAGGGGGCAAGGACGAGCAGTACTTC. The chain couples TRBV6-1 to TRBJ2-7; TRBD1 matches at 7 bases. With 6 bases clipped from V and 5 bases from J, the junction kept 13 bases outside the gene matches. The CDR3 loop spans 15 amino acids. Germline lookup yields CDR1 MNHNS and CDR2 SASEGT.